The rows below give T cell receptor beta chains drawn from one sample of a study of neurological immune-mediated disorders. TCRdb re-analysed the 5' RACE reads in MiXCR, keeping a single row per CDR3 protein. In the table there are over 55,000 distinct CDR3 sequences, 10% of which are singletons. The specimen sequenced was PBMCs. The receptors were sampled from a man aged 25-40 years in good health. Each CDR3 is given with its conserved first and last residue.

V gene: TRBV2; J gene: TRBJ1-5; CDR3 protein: CASSVEGFGNQPQHF
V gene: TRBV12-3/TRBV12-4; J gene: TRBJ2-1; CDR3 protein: CASRLGIEQFF
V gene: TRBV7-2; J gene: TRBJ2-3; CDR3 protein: CASSLKLGPADTQYF
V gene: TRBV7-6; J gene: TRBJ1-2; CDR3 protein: CASSPTPNSGYTF
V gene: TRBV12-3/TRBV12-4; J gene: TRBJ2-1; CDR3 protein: CASSWTSGGDEQFF
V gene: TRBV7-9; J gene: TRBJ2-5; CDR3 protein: CASSLWAVETQYF
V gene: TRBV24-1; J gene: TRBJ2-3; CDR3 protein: CATSGPTSGSSPDTQYF
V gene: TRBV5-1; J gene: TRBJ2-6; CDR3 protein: CASSLSQGASGANVLTF
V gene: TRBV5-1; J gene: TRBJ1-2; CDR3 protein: CASSSGGFGYTF
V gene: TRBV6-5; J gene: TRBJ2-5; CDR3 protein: CASSYSGREETQYF
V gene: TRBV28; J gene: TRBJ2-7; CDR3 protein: CASNRFDRAYEQYF
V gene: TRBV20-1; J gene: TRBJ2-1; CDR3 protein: CSAPPSGKSYNEQFF
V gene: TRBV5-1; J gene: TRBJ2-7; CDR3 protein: CASSLTRGGTDTASRYF
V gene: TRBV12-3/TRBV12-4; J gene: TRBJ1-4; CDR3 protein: CASSLYRGNEKLFF
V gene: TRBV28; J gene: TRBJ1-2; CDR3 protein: CASSLPTIHGYTF
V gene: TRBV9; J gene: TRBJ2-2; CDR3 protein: CASSSRAGTGVAGELFF
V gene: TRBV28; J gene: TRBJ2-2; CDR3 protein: CATMGGLTNTGELFF
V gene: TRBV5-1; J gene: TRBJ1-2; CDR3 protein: CASSQGASNYGYTF
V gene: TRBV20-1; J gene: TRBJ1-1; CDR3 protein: CSASTLSESGEF
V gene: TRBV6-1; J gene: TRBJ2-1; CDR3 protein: CASSEALRTRRWNEQFF
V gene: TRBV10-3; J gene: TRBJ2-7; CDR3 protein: CAISVRERYEQYF
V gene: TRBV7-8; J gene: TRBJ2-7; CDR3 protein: CASSQRLAGGGDEQYF
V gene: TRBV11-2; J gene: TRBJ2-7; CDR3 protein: CASSESQGQAYEQYF
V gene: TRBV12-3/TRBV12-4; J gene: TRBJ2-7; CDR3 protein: CASSLKGAYEQYF
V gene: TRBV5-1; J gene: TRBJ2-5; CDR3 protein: CASSRDSKETQYF
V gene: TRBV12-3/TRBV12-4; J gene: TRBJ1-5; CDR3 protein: CASSLRGGYSNQPQHF
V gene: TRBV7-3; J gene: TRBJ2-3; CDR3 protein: CASSSGQGVSGDTQYF
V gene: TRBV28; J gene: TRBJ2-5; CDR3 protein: CASTAGRKTQYF
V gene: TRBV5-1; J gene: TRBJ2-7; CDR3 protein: CASRAGFDEQYF
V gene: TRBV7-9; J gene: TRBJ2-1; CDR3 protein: CASSLLAGVGNEQFF
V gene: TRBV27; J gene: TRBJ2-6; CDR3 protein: CASGDRVTGANVLTF
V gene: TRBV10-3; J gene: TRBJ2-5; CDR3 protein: CAIQSGTSGRGETQYF
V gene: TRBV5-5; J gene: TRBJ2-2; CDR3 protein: CARFGLWELFF
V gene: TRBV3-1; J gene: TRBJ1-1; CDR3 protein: CASSQDGRLNTEAFF
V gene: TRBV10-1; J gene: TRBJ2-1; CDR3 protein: CASSEDGSDEQFF